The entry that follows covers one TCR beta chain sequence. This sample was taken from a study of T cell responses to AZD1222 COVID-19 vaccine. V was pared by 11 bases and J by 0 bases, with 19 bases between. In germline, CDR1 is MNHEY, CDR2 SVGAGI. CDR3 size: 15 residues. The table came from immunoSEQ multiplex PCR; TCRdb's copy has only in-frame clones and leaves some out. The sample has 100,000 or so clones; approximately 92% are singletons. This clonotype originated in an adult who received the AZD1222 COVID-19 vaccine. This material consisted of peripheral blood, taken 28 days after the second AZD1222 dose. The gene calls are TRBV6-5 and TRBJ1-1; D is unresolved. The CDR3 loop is CAAWGVARMNTEAFF. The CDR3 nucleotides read TGTGCCGCATGGGGAGTGGCTAGGATGAACACTGAAGCTTTCTTT.